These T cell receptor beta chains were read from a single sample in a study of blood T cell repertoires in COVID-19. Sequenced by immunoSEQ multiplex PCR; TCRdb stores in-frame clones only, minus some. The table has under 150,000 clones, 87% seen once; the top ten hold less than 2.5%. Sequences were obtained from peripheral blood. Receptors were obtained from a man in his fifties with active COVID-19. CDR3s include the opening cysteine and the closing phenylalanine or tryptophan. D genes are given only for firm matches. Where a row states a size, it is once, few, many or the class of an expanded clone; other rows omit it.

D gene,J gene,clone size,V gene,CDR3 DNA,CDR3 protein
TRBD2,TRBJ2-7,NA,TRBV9,TGTGCCAGCAGCCCCCAAGCGGGGGGGACGTACGAGCAGTACTTC,CASSPQAGGTYEQYF
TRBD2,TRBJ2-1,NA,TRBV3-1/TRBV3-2,TGTGCCAGCAGTCCTAGGACTAGCGGGGGGGTGCTCTACAATGAGCAGTTCTTC,CASSPRTSGGVLYNEQFF
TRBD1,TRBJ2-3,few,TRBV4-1,TGCGCCAGCAGCCACACACAGGGGGATACGCAGTATTTT,CASSHTQGDTQYF
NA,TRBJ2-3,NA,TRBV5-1,TGCGCCAGCAGCGCGGGACCATTGGAAACGCAGTATTTT,CASSAGPLETQYF
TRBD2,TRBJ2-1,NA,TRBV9,TGTGCCAGCAGCGTAGCGACTAGCGGGGGTAATGAGCAGTTCTTC,CASSVATSGGNEQFF
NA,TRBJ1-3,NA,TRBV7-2,TGTGCCAGCAGCTCTTACCAGGGCTCTGGAAACACCATATATTTT,CASSSYQGSGNTIYF
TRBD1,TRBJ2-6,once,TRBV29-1,TGCAGCGTTGCCCTGGACAGGGGGGTGCGAGGGGCCAACGTCCTGACTTTC,CSVALDRGVRGANVLTF
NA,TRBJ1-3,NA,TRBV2,TGTGCCAGCAGTGATCAGGGGATTGGAAACACCATATATTTT,CASSDQGIGNTIYF
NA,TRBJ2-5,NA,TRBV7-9,TGTGCCAGCAGCTTAGAGGGGCTAGGAGAGGAGACCCAGTACTTC,CASSLEGLGEETQYF
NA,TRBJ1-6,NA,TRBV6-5,TGCGCCTCCAGTCCCTATAATTCACCCCTCCACTTT,CASSPYNSPLHF
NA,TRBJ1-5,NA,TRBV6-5,TGTGCCAGCAGTTACAGAGGTGGCAATCAGCCCCAGCATTTT,CASSYRGGNQPQHF
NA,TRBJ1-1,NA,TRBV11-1,TGTGCCAGCAGCTTAGTAAGGGGTATGAACACTGAAGCTTTCTTT,CASSLVRGMNTEAFF
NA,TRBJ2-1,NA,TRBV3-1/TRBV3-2,TGTGCCAGCAGCCAAGGTCCCAACAATGAGCAGTTCTTC,CASSQGPNNEQFF
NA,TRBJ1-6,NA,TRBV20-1,TGCAGTGCTAGTGTACAATTTTATGATTCACCCCTCCACTTT,CSASVQFYDSPLHF
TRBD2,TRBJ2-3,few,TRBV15,TGTGCCACCTCGGAGATAGCGGGGAGCACAGATACGCAGTATTTT,CATSEIAGSTDTQYF
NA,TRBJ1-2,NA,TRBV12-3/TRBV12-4,TGTGCCAGCAGTCAGGTTACCTATGGCTACACCTTC,CASSQVTYGYTF
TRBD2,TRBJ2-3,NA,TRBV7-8,TGTGCCAGCAGTCCTAGCGGGGGCCTTCGTTCCACAGATACGCAGTATTTT,CASSPSGGLRSTDTQYF
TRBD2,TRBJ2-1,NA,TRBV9,TGTGCCAGCAGCGTTAGCGGGGGGGCGTTCAATGAGCAGTTCTTC,CASSVSGGAFNEQFF
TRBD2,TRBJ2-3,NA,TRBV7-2,TGTGCCAGCAGCTCCACAGGGGGACTAGCGGGGGTCCGGAATACGCAGTATTTT,CASSSTGGLAGVRNTQYF
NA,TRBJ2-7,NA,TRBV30,TGTGCCTGGAGTGTATGGTCGGGGGTGTACGAGCAGTACTTC,CAWSVWSGVYEQYF
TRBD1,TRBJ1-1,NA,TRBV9,TGTGCCAGCAGCGTAGCGGGACAGACGAACACTGAAGCTTTCTTT,CASSVAGQTNTEAFF
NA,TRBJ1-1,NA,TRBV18,TGTGCCAGCTCACCCGTCGGGAGGGGAGGGAACACTGAAGCTTTCTTT,CASSPVGRGGNTEAFF
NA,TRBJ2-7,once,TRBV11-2,TGTGCCAGCAGCTTGGCCAGTTACGAGCAGTACTTC,CASSLASYEQYF
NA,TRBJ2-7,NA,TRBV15,TGTGCCACCAGCAGAGAATATGGGGGCCCCTACGAGCAGTACTTC,CATSREYGGPYEQYF
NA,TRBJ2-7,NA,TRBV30,TGTGCCTGGGACTCCGGGAATAACTACGAGCAGTACTTC,CAWDSGNNYEQYF
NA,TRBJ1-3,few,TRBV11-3,TGTGCCAGCAGCTCAACCGGGGGGAACACCATATATTTT,CASSSTGGNTIYF
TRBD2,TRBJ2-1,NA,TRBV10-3,TGTGCCTCCTCTAGAGTAGCGGGGGGGGATGAGCAGTTCTTC,CASSRVAGGDEQFF
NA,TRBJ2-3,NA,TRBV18,TGTGCCAGCTCACCAGACACTTCTACGCAGTATTTT,CASSPDTSTQYF
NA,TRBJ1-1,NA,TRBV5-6,TGTGCCAGCAGCTTGGGCGGGTTGGTGAACACTGAAGCTTTCTTT,CASSLGGLVNTEAFF
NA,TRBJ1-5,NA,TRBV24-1,TGTGCCACCAGTGATCCGGACTCCCCCCAGCATTTT,CATSDPDSPQHF
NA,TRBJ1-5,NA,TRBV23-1,TGCGCCAGCACCCCCCCTCGTCAGCCCCAGCATTTT,CASTPPRQPQHF
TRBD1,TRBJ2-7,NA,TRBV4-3,TGCGCCAGCAGCCAAGGGACAGGGCACGAGCAGTACTTC,CASSQGTGHEQYF
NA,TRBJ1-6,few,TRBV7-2,TGTGCCAGCAGCTTCCAGGTTAATTCACCCCTCCACTTT,CASSFQVNSPLHF
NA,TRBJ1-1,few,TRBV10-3,TGTGCCATCAGTGAGTCATTCCGGACAGACCCGAACACTGAAGCTTTCTTT,CAISESFRTDPNTEAFF
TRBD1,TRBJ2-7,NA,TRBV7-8,TGTGCCAGCAGTCAAAGGGGGACAGGGCGTATAAAGGAATACGAGCAGTACTTC,CASSQRGTGRIKEYEQYF
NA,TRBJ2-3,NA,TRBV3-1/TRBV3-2,TGTGCCAGCAGCCCCTCCAGCCGGGGGGCTAGCACAGATACGCAGTATTTT,CASSPSSRGASTDTQYF
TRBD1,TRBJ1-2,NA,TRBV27,TGTGCCAGCAGTCGACAGGGGGCTCCTACCCTACAAGCCTACACCTTC,CASSRQGAPTLQAYTF
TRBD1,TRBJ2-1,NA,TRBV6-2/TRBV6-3,TGTGCCAGCAGTTACAGGGGGCTGTACAATGAGCAGTTCTTC,CASSYRGLYNEQFF
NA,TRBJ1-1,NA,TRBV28,TGTGCCAGCAGTACCCGGGTGGGCACTGAAGCTTTCTTT,CASSTRVGTEAFF
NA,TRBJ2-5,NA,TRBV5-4,TGTGCCAGCAGCTTCGGTGAGATGTGGGAGACCCAGTACTTC,CASSFGEMWETQYF
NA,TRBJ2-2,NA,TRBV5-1,TGCGCCAGCAGCTTTAGAGCGAACACCGGGGAGCTGTTTTTT,CASSFRANTGELFF
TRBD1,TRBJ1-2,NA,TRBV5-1,TGCGCCAGCAGCTTGGCCGAGACAGGGACCTATGGCTACACCTTC,CASSLAETGTYGYTF
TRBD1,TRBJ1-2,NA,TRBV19,TGTGCCAGTAGAACAGGGGCTAACTATGGCTACACCTTC,CASRTGANYGYTF
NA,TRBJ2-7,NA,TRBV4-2,TGTGCCAGCAGCGTATCCTACGAGCAGTACTTC,CASSVSYEQYF
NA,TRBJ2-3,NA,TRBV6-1,TGTGCCAGCAGTGCTTCCTTGGGACAGCGGGCAGTAACAGATACGCAGTATTTT,CASSASLGQRAVTDTQYF
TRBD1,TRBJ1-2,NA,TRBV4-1,TGCGCCAGCAGCCAACCGGGACAGGGAGGCTATGGCTACACCTTC,CASSQPGQGGYGYTF
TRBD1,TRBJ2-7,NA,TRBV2,TGTGCCAGCAGCATGGGGGGACAGGGAGACTACGAGCAGTACTTC,CASSMGGQGDYEQYF
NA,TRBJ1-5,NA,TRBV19,TGTGCCAGTAGTATAGATCTGGGAGATAATCAGCCCCAGCATTTT,CASSIDLGDNQPQHF